This T cell receptor beta chain was found in a study of human T cells and chemical hapten exposure. The overall study: TCR yields per sample varied mostly from small pooled library volume differences. General study points: Having alopecia, the donors may differ immunologically from healthy people.

On this clonotype itself: Its antigen is unidentified.

Time point of the sample: pre-sensitization, week 0. The treatment denotes: therapeutic diphenylcyclopropenone sensitization with weekly scalp DPC. The library tagged each cDNA molecule with unique molecular identifiers. One entry per CDR3 protein, called by TCRdb with MiXCR from the RACE reads. Here the sample spans around 200,000 distinct CDR3 sequences, almost 30% being singletons. The CDR3 consists of 19 residues. Trimming removed 1 base from V and 0 bases from J, with 16 bases in between. CDR1 and CDR2 from the germline V gene are SGHVS and FQNEAQ. The chain is built from TRBV7-8 and TRBJ2-6; D remains unclear. The TCR sequence derives from a woman in her twenties or thirties with alopecia areata. Some clones in this sample may be carry-over from other donors' samples. Material: whole blood, obtained in connection with sensitization to the hapten diphenylcyclopropenone (DPC). The CDR3, as DNA: TGTGCCAGCAGCTTAGTAGGGCCTCCTCACAACTCTGGGGCCAACGTCCTGACTTTC. Its protein is CASSLVGPPHNSGANVLTF.